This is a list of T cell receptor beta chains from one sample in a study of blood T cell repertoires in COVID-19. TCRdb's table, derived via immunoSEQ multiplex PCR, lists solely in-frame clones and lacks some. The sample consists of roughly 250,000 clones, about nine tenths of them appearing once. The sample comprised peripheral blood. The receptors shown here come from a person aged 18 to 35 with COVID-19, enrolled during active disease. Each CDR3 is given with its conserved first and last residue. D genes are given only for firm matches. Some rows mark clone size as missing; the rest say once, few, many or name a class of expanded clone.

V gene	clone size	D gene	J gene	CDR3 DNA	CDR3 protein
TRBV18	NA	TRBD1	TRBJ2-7	TGTGCCAGCTCACCAACAGGGGGCGAGCAGTACTTC	CASSPTGGEQYF
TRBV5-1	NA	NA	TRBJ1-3	TGCGCCAGCAGCTTAGTTATGGGCGCTGCTGGAAACACCATATATTTT	CASSLVMGAAGNTIYF
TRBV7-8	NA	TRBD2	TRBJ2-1	TGTGCCAGCAGTCATACGGGAGGGCTCAATGAGCAGTTCTTC	CASSHTGGLNEQFF
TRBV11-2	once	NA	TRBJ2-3	TGTGCCAGCAGCCCGCCTCGGCCCCAACCAGGTCGTGTAACAGATACGCAGTATTTT	CASSPPRPQPGRVTDTQYF
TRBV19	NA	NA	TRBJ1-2	TGTGCCAGTAGTCGTCCAGGGGATCTCTATGGCTACACCTTC	CASSRPGDLYGYTF
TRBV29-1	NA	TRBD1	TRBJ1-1	TGCAGCGTCGCAGACCCGGGACAGGCGAACACTGAAGCTTTCTTT	CSVADPGQANTEAFF
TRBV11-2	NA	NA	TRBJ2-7	TGTGCCAGCAGCTTAGCGGGGGACAGTACTTACGAGCAGTACTTC	CASSLAGDSTYEQYF
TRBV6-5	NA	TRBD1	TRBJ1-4	TGTGCCAGCAGCTTGGGACAGCTCAAGGAAAAACTGTTTTTT	CASSLGQLKEKLFF
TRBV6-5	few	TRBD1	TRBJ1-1	TGTGCCAGCAGTTACTCGACAGGGCTGGGGACTGAAGCTTTCTTT	CASSYSTGLGTEAFF
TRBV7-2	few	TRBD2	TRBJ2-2	TGTGCCAGCATCCTATGGCGGGAGGAAAACACCGGGGAGCTGTTTTTT	CASILWREENTGELFF